These 25 T cell receptor beta chains share one sample of origin, sequenced in a study of cytomegalovirus exposure and HLA in healthy donors. Profiling relied on immunoSEQ multiplex PCR, and the TCRdb table lists in-frame clones only, not all of them. The sample holds 200,000 or so clones, 84% seen once. The sequencing input was PBMCs. The source is a man younger than 35 in good health and CMV-seropositive.

The CDR3 protein is CASSVRVNLFSGAEAFF. CDR3 nucleotide sequence: TGTGCCAGCAGTGTCCGGGTTAATTTGTTCTCCGGGGCTGAAGCTTTCTTT. This chain uses TRBV27 with TRBJ1-1; D call uncertain. The V gene's germline CDR1 is MNHEY and CDR2 SMNVEV (reference sequence). Trimming took off 5 bases at V and 6 bases at J, with 25 bases between the two ends. This CDR3 spans 17 amino acids.

V gene TRBV27 combines with J gene TRBJ2-7; the match to TRBD2 covers 9 bases. The ends lost 5 bases at V and 5 bases at J; junction bases unmatched: 7. The CDR3 length is 14 residues. Germline V gene lookup returns CDR1 MNHEY and CDR2 SMNVEV (reference sequence). Here the CDR3 reads CASSQLAGRNEQYF. Here the CDR3 DNA reads TGTGCCAGCAGTCAGCTAGCGGGAAGGAACGAGCAGTACTTC.

This clone was detected many times. The chain joins TRBV28 to TRBJ1-2; 8 bases agree with TRBD1. With 7 bases clipped from V and 8 bases from J, the junction kept 9 bases outside the gene matches. This CDR3 spans 13 amino acids. Germline V gives CDR1 MDHEN, CDR2 SYDVKM. In DNA, the CDR3 is TGTGCCAGCAAAATACAGGGGGGCAGGGGCTACACCTTC. Its protein is CASKIQGGRGYTF.

The gene calls are TRBV25-1 and TRBJ2-1; no clear D. Germline loops: CDR1 MGHDK, CDR2 SYGVNS. This CDR3 has 13 amino acids. Deletions cut 5 bases from V and 10 bases from J, with 15 bases between. Here the CDR3 reads CASSSMPHEEQFF. CDR3 in DNA: TGTGCCAGCAGTTCAATGCCCCACGAGGAGCAGTTCTTC.

The chain is built from TRBV27 and TRBJ2-7, with 12 positions matching TRBD2. V was pared by 6 bases and J by 3 bases, with 9 bases of the junction left unmatched. This CDR3 is built from 16 residues. Germline V gene sequence: CDR1 MNHEY, CDR2 SMNVEV (reference sequence). CDR3 amino acids: CASSPPRTSGNYEQYF. The CDR3, as DNA: TGTGCCAGCAGCCCACCTCGGACTAGCGGGAACTACGAGCAGTACTTC.

This clone came up once. The rearrangement joins TRBV4-1 to TRBJ1-5; TRBD1 agrees at 7 bases. The CDR3 has 16 residues. CDR1 is MGHRA and CDR2 is YSYEKL in the germline V gene. Trimming removed 4 bases from V and 0 bases from J; junction bases left unmatched: 6. For the CDR3, the DNA is TGCGCCAGCAGCCCTGCCTGGGACAGTAGCAATCAGCCCCAGCATTTT. It yields the protein CASSPAWDSSNQPQHF.

The chain joins TRBV4-3 to TRBJ2-1, with 10 bases fitting TRBD1. The CDR3 runs to 16 residues. V shed 0 bases and J 6 bases; nucleotides not matched to a gene: 5. Germline V gives CDR1 LGHNA, CDR2 YSLEER. This CDR3 is CASSQDPGQGGNEQFF. As DNA, the CDR3 is TGCGCCAGCAGCCAAGATCCAGGACAGGGGGGCAATGAGCAGTTCTTC.

The chain is built from TRBV5-1 and TRBJ2-5; 7 bases are a match to TRBD2. CDR1 is SGHRS, CDR2 YFSETQ, per germline. V was clipped by 9 bases and J by 5 bases; unmatched bases: 10. The CDR3 consists of 13 residues. The CDR3 spells CATRPGGTETQYF. The CDR3 DNA follows: TGCGCCACCCGCCCCGGGGGGACCGAGACCCAGTACTTC.

The chain employs TRBV5-4 and TRBJ2-1; maybe TRBD1 (6 bases). Looked up from germline, CDR1 is SGHNT and CDR2 is YYREEE (reference sequence). Trimming removed 6 bases from V and 1 base from J, with 11 bases in between. There are 14 residues in the CDR3. CDR3 in DNA: TGTGCCAGCACTGCGACAGGATCCTACAATGAGCAGTTCTTC. Residues: CASTATGSYNEQFF.

The CDR3, as DNA: TGTGCCTGCGCGGGCAGCGGCGTATCCTACGAGCAGTACTTC. Protein sequence: CACAGSGVSYEQYF. V and J are TRBV30 and TRBJ2-7, with a tentative D call TRBD2 (5 bases). V lost 6 bases and J 1 base, leaving 16 bases between the germline ends. The length of the CDR3 is 14 residues. Germline values: CDR1 GTSNPN, CDR2 SVGIG (reference sequence).

The V and J genes are TRBV7-8 and TRBJ2-1, with 9 bases identical to TRBD2. Looked up from germline, CDR1 is SGHVS and CDR2 is FQNEAQ. The CDR3 length is 16 residues. The junction had 8 bases not matched to a gene; V was cut back by 2 bases and J by 6 bases. This CDR3 is CASSLTLAGLPNEQFF. The CDR3 coding sequence is TGTGCCAGCAGCTTAACCCTAGCGGGGTTACCCAATGAGCAGTTCTTC.

This chain connects TRBV6-5 to TRBJ2-7, with 8 bases aligning to TRBD2. The V segment lost 4 bases and the J segment 6 bases; nucleotides outside the gene matches: 8. The CDR3 consists of 14 residues. CDR1 and CDR2 from the germline V gene are MNHEY and SVGAGI. The CDR3 sequence is CASSFRTSPREQYF. DNA for the CDR3: TGTGCCAGCAGTTTCCGGACTAGCCCACGCGAGCAGTACTTC.

The genes are TRBV7-2 and TRBJ2-3, with TRBD2 matching 9 bases. From germline, CDR1 is SGHTA and CDR2 FQGNSA. The CDR3 consists of 15 residues. V was clipped by 1 base and J by 5 bases; unmatched bases: 4. Written as DNA, the CDR3 is TGTGCCAGCAGCTTAGTAGCGGGAGTGGTAGATACGCAGTATTTT. It codes for CASSLVAGVVDTQYF. Drawing the rest from reference TRBV7-2 and TRBJ2-3, the complete variable domain is GAGVSQSPSNKVTEKGKDVELRCDPISGHTALYWYRQSLGQGLEFLIYFQGNSAPDKSGLPSDRFSAERTGGSVSTLTIQRTQQEDSAVYLCASSLVAGVVDTQYFGPGTRLTVL.

This sequence joins TRBV28 and TRBJ1-2, with 9 bases that match TRBD1. The CDR3 spans 15 residues. Trimming took 4 bases from V and 3 from J; bases not matched to a gene: 6. Per the germline V gene, CDR1 is MDHEN and CDR2 is SYDVKM. The CDR3 loop is CASSSRQGGYYGYTF. Written as DNA, the CDR3 is TGTGCCAGCAGTTCTCGACAGGGGGGGTACTATGGCTACACCTTC.

J is TRBJ2-3 and V is TRBV6-4; 7 positions match TRBD2. CDR3 size: 16 residues. Trimming took 3 bases from V and 1 from J; bases not matched to a gene: 7. CDR1 and CDR2 (germline): MRHNA, SNTAGT. For the CDR3, the DNA is TGTGCCAGCAGTGAAGAGGGGAGGGTCGGCACAGATACGCAGTATTTT. It specifies CASSEEGRVGTDTQYF.

This clone was detected once. V gene TRBV27 combines with J gene TRBJ1-1; possibly TRBD1 for D (5 bases). Per the germline V gene, CDR1 is MNHEY and CDR2 is SMNVEV (reference sequence). The CDR3 sequence is 14 residues long. The V gene lost 3 bases and the J gene lost 2 bases, with 10 bases spanning the gap. The DNA for the CDR3 is TGTGCCAGCAGTTTTCGACAGCCTAACACTGAAGCTTTCTTT. Its protein product is CASSFRQPNTEAFF.

This clone turned up a few times. The J gene is TRBJ2-5, the V gene TRBV10-3, with 8 bases aligning to TRBD2. CDR3 size: 13 residues. V dropped 11 bases and J dropped 3; count of bases not matched to a gene: 8. Germline V CDR1 and CDR2: ENHRY, SYGVKD. The CDR3 nucleotides read TGTGCCCACTCGGGGGGGAGGGAAGAGACCCAGTACTTC. It translates to CAHSGGREETQYF.

The chain links TRBV9 to TRBJ2-7; D is possibly TRBD2 (5 bases). Germline V gene sequence: CDR1 SGDLS, CDR2 YYNGEE. The CDR3 spans 13 residues. Trimming removed 0 bases from V and 7 bases from J, with 11 bases in between. CDR3 nucleotides: TGTGCCAGCAGCGTAGGCACGAGGGAGGAGCAGTACTTC. Its translation: CASSVGTREEQYF.

In its sample, this clone was seen once. This chain links TRBV7-9 with TRBJ1-2, with 7 bases aligning to TRBD1. Germline trimming cut 5 bases from V and 1 base from J; bases unmatched to any gene: 7. The CDR3 covers 15 residues. The germline gives CDR1 SEHNR, CDR2 FQNEAQ (reference sequence). CDR3 bases: TGTGCCAGCAGCCCCGGGACAGATTTTAACTATGGCTACACCTTC. Translation gives CASSPGTDFNYGYTF.

The CDR3 is CASSLSGQGGEKLFF. In DNA form, the CDR3 reads TGCGCCAGCAGCTTGTCGGGGCAGGGGGGTGAAAAACTGTTTTTT. The genes are TRBV5-1 and TRBJ1-4; 7 positions match TRBD1. V was clipped by 1 base and J by 7 bases; unmatched bases: 7. This CDR3 region has 15 residues. The germline V gene has CDR1 SGHRS and CDR2 YFSETQ.

The chain links TRBV2 to TRBJ2-3; the D gene is possibly TRBD2 (5 bases). CDR3 size: 14 residues. V lost 7 bases and J 2 bases, leaving 13 bases between the germline ends. Germline V CDR1 and CDR2: SNHLY, FYNNEI. CDR3 bases: TGTGCCAGCAAGAGGACTCCTTCCACAGATACGCAGTATTTT. Its translation: CASKRTPSTDTQYF.

The chain joins TRBV7-2 to TRBJ2-1; 9 nucleotides match TRBD2. The V and J ends lost 0 bases and 10 bases, in that order; junction bases with no gene match: 10. This CDR3 is 16 amino acids long. Germline V gene data show CDR1 as SGHTA and CDR2 as FQGNSA. The CDR3 bases are TGTGCCAGCAGCTTAGCGCGTAGCGGGGGCCCCGGGGAGCAGTTCTTC. Translation gives CASSLARSGGPGEQFF.

This chain links TRBV13 with TRBJ1-3; TRBD1 matches 7 bases. Germline V gene data show CDR1 as PRHDT and CDR2 as FYEKMQ (reference sequence). The CDR3 sequence is 14 residues long. The V gene end was trimmed by 4 bases and the J gene end by 4 bases; junction bases not matched to a gene: 4. The CDR3 here is CASSWGTEGNTIYF. Written as DNA, the CDR3 is TGTGCCAGCAGCTGGGGGACAGAAGGAAACACCATATATTTT.

The genes are TRBV9 and TRBJ2-7; 13 bases are shared with TRBD2. The germline CDR1 and CDR2 sequences are SGDLS and YYNGEE. Trimming cost V 0 bases and J 3 bases; bases outside gene matches: 9. CDR3 length: 18 residues. The CDR3 DNA is TGTGCCAGCAGCGTAGCACGGACTAGCGGGAGAAGGGGCTACGAGCAGTACTTC. This gives the protein CASSVARTSGRRGYEQYF. The whole variable domain, filled in from reference TRBV9 and TRBJ2-7, reads DSGVTQTPKHLITATGQRVTLRCSPRSGDLSVYWYQQSLDQGLQFLIQYYNGEERAKGNILERFSAQQFPDLHSELNLSSLELGDSALYFCASSVARTSGRRGYEQYFGPGTRLTVT.

V usage is TRBV28 and J usage is TRBJ1-5, with TRBD1 matching 9 bases. This CDR3 contains 16 residues. The V segment lost 3 bases and the J segment 4 bases; nucleotides outside the gene matches: 7. The germline CDR1 and CDR2 sequences are MDHEN and SYDVKM. The CDR3 DNA sequence: TGTGCCAGCAGTTTCCGTTGGGGACAGGGTAATCAGCCCCAGCATTTT. It is translated as CASSFRWGQGNQPQHF.